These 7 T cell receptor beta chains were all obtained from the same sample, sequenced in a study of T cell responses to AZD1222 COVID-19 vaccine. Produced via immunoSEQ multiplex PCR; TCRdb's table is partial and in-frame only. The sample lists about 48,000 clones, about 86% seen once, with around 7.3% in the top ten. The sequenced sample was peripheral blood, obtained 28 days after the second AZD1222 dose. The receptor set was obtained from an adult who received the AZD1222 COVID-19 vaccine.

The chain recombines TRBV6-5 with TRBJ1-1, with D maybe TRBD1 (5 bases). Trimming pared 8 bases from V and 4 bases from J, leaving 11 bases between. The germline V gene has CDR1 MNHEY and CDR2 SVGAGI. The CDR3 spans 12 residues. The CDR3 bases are TGTGCCAGCCGCAGGGCTCTCACTGAAGCTTTCTTT. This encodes CASRRALTEAFF.

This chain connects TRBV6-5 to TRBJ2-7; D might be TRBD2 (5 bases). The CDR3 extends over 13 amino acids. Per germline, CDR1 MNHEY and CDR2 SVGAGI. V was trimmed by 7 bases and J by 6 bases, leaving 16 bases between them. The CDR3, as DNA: TGTGCCAGCACCGAGGGTTGGTCCCGCGAGCAGTACTTC. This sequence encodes CASTEGWSREQYF.

The CDR3 protein is CASSPRTGEYGYTF. CDR3 nucleotides: TGTGCCAGCAGTCCCCGGACAGGGGAGTATGGCTACACCTTC. The rearrangement uses TRBV2 and TRBJ1-2; 9 bases are shared with TRBD1. Germline values: CDR1 SNHLY, CDR2 FYNNEI. Trimming removed 5 bases from V and 5 bases from J; junction bases left unmatched: 6. The CDR3 consists of 14 residues.

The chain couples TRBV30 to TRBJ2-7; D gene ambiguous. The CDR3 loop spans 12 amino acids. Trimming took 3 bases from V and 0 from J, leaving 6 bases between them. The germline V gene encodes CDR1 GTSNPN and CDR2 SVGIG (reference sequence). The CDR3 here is CAWRGSSYEQYF. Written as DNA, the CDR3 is TGTGCCTGGAGAGGCAGCTCCTACGAGCAGTACTTC.

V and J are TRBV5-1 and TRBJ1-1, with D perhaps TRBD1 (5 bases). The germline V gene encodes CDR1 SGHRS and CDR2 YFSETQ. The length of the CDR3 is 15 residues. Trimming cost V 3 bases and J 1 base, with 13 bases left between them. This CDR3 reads CASSSARGANTEAFF. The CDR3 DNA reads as TGCGCCAGCAGCTCAGCGAGAGGGGCGAACACTGAAGCTTTCTTT.

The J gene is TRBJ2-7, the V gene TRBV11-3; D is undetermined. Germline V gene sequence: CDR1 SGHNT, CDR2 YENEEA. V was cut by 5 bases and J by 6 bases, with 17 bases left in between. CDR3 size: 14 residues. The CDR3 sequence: CASSPGVWYGEQYF. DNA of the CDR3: TGTGCCAGCAGCCCCGGAGTGTGGTATGGCGAGCAGTACTTC.

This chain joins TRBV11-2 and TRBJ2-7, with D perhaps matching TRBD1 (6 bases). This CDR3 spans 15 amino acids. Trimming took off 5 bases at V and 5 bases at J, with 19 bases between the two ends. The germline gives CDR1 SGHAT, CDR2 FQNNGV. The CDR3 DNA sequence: TGTGCCAGCAGCAACCTTAGGACAGCGCCACACGAGCAGTACTTC. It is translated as CASSNLRTAPHEQYF.